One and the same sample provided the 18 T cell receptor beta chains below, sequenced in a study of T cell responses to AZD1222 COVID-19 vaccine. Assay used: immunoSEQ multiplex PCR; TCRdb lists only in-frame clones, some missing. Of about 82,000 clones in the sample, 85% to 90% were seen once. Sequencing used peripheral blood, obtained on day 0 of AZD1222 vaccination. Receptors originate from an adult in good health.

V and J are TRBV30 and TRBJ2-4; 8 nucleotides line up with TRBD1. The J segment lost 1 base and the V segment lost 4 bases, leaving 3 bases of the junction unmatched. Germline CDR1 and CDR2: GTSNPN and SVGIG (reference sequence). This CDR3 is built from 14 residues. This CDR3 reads CAWNTGGAKNIQYF. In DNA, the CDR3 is TGTGCCTGGAATACAGGGGGGGCCAAAAACATTCAGTACTTC.

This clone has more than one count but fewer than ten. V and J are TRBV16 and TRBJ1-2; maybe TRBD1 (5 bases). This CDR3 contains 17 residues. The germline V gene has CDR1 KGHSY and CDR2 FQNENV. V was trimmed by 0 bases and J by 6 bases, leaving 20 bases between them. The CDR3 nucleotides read TGTGCCAGCAGCCAATCAAGGTCCGGGCAGGGAATGCATGGCTACACCTTC. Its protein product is CASSQSRSGQGMHGYTF.

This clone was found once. CDR3 loop: CASGIGQGNPPQHF. CDR3 nucleotides: TGTGCCAGCGGTATTGGACAGGGAAACCCGCCCCAGCATTTT. The genes are TRBV7-8 and TRBJ1-5; TRBD1 matches at 8 bases. This CDR3 is 14 amino acids long. The germline V gene has CDR1 SGHVS and CDR2 FQNEAQ. V gave up 8 bases and J gave up 9 bases; unmatched junction bases: 12.

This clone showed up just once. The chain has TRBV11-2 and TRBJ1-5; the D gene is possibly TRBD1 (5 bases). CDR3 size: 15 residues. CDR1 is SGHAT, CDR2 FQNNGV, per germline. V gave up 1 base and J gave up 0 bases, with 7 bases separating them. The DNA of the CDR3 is TGTGCCAGCAGCTTAGCAGGGTATAGCAATCAGCCCCAGCATTTT. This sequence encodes CASSLAGYSNQPQHF.

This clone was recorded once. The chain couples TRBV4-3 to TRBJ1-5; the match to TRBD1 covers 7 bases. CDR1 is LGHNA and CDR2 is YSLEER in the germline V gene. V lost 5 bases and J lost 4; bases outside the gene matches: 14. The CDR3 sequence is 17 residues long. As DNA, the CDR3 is TGCGCCAGCAGCTCGAACCTCGAGACAGGGAAGAATCAGCCCCAGCATTTT. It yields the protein CASSSNLETGKNQPQHF.

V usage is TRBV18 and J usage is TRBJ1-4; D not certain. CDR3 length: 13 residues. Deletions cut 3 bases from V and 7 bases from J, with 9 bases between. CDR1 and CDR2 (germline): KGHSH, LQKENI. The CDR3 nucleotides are TGTGCCAGCTCACCTACCGGGAGTGAAAAACTGTTTTTT. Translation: CASSPTGSEKLFF.

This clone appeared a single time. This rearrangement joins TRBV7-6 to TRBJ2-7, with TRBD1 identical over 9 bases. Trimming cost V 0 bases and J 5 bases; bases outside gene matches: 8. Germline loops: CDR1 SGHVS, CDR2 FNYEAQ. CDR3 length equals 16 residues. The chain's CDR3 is CASSLASGTGSHEQYF. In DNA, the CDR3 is TGTGCCAGCAGCTTAGCTTCCGGGACAGGGTCCCACGAGCAGTACTTC.

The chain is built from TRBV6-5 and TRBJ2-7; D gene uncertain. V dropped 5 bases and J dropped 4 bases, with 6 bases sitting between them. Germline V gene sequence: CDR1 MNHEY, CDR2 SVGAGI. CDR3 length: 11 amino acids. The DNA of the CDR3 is TGTGCCAGCAGTAGAAAGTACGAGCAGTACTTC. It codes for CASSRKYEQYF.

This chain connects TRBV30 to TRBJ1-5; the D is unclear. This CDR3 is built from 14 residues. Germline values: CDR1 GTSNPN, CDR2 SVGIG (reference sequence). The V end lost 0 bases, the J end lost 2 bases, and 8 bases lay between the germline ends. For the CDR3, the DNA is TGTGCCTGGAGTGTACCGTGGGGCAATCAGCCCCAGCATTTT. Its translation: CAWSVPWGNQPQHF.

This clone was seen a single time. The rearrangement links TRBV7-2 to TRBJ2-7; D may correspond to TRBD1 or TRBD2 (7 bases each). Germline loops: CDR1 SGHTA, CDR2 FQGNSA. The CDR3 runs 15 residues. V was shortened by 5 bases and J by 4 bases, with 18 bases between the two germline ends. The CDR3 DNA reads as TGTGCCAGCAGCCCAGGGAGGGGGCGGACGTACGAGCAGTACTTC. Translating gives CASSPGRGRTYEQYF.

The CDR3 DNA reads as TGTGCCTGGAGTTCAGGGGGCCAGGGAGAAAAACTGTTTTTT. Its protein product is CAWSSGGQGEKLFF. The chain uses TRBV30 and TRBJ1-4, with 8 positions matching TRBD1. V was pared by 2 bases and J by 8 bases, with 7 bases of the junction left unmatched. From germline, CDR1 is GTSNPN and CDR2 SVGIG (reference sequence). The length of the CDR3 is 14 residues.

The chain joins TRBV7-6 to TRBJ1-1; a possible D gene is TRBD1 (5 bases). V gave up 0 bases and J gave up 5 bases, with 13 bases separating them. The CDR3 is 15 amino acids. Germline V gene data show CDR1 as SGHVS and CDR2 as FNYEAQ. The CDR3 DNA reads TGTGCCAGCAGCTTAGCCGGTGGGGGAGGGACTGAAGCTTTCTTT. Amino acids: CASSLAGGGGTEAFF.

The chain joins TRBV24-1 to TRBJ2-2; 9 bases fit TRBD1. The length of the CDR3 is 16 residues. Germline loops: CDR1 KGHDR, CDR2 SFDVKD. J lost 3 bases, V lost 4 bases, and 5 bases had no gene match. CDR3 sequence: CATSETGGKDTGELFF. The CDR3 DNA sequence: TGTGCCACCAGTGAAACAGGGGGCAAGGACACCGGGGAGCTGTTTTTT.

As DNA, the CDR3 is TGCGCCAGCAGCCATCCGGGACGGGTCGAGGATAGAACTGAAGCTTTCTTT. Protein product: CASSHPGRVEDRTEAFF. The J gene is TRBJ1-1, the V gene TRBV4-3; tentatively, D is TRBD1 (5 bases). This CDR3 is built from 17 residues. Trimming removed 3 bases at V and 5 bases at J, with 22 bases between. Germline CDR1 reads LGHNA; CDR2 reads YSLEER.

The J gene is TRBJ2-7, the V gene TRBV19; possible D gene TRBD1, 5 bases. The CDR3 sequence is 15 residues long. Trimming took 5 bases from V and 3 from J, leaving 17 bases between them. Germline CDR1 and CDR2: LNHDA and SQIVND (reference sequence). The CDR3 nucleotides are TGTGCCAGTAGTTCACAGGCCCAGGGAATCTACGAGCAGTACTTC. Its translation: CASSSQAQGIYEQYF.

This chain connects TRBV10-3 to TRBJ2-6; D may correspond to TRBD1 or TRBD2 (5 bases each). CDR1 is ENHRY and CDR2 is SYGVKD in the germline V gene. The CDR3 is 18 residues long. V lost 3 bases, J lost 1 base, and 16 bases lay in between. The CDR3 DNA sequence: TGTGCCATCAGTGACCGGGGATCGCCAGGGTCTGGGGCCAACGTCCTGACTTTC. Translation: CAISDRGSPGSGANVLTF.

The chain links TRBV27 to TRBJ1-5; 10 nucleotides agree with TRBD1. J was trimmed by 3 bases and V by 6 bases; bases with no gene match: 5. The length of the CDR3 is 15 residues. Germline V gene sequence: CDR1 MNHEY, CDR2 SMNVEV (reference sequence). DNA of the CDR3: TGTGCCAGCAGCTCGGGACAGGGGAACAATCAGCCCCAGCATTTT. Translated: CASSSGQGNNQPQHF.

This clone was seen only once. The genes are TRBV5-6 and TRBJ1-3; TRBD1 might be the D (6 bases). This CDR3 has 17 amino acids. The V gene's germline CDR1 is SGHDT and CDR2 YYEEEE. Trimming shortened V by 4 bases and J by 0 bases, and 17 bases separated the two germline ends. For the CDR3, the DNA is TGTGCCAGCAGCAAGAGACAGGAGATATACTCTGGAAACACCATATATTTT. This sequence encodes CASSKRQEIYSGNTIYF.